Given below is one T cell receptor beta chain in context. The protocol was immunoSEQ multiplex PCR, while the TCRdb copy is restricted to in-frame clones and leaves out a portion. There are about 260,000 clones in the sample; 80% to 90% occur only once, and about 1.4% lies in the top ten. This entry belongs to a study of blood T cell repertoires in COVID-19. Study overall: Specimens from acute and convalescent COVID-19 originated in the United States, Italy and Spain. The analysed material was cDNA or gDNA that came from T cells, B-cell-depleted T cells, or PBMCs.

This CDR3 has 15 amino acids. The germline gives CDR1 LGHNA, CDR2 YSLEER. Trimming cost V 3 bases and J 0 bases; bases outside gene matches: 4. The rearrangement joins TRBV4-3 to TRBJ1-1, with 7 nucleotides matching TRBD1. The clonotype comes from a woman aged 40 to 50 who had recovered from COVID-19. Sequenced: peripheral blood. The CDR3 DNA sequence: TGCGCCAGCAGCCAGGGGACAGCTCTGAACACTGAAGCTTTCTTT. Encoded protein: CASSQGTALNTEAFF.